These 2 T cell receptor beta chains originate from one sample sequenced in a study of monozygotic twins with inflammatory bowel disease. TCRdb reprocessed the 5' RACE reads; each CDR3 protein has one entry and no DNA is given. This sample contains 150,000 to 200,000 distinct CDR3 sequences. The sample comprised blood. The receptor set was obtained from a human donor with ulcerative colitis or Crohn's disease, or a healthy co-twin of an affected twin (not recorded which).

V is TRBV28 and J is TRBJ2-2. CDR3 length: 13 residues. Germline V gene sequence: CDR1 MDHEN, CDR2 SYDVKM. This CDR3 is CASKQQYTGELFF. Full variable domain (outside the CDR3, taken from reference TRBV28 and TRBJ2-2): DVKVTQSSRYLVKRTGEKVFLECVQDMDHENMFWYRQDPGLGLRLIYFSYDVKMKEKGDIPEGYSVSREKKERFSLILESASTNQTSMYLCASKQQYTGELFFGEGSRLTVL.

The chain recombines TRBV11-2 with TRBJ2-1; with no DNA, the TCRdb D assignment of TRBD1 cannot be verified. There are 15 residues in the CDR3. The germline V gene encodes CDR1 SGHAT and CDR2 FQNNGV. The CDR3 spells CASSLTGGFYNEQFF.